These T cell receptor beta chains were read from a single sample in a study of molecular identifiers for immune sequencing clone quantification. TCRdb passed the PCR reads through MiXCR, listing each CDR3 protein once. The sample lists about 630,000 distinct CDR3 sequences, about 25% occurring once. Sequenced: naive CD8+ T cells from blood, with Jurkat cell RNA spiked in. These receptors all come from a human donor in good health. Some libraries in this study had Jurkat cell RNA spiked in. Both conserved end residues are part of each CDR3. Fields, in order: CDR3 DNA, CDR3 protein, clone size, J gene, D gene, V gene. The D gene is left open where the match is weak. For some rows the clone size is stated as once, few or many, or as a class when expanded; others skip it.

CDR3 DNA: TGTGCCAGCACCCCCAAGGAGGAGACCTACGAGCAGTACTTC
CDR3 protein: CASTPKEETYEQYF
clone size: .
J gene: TRBJ2-7
D gene: .
V gene: TRBV2

CDR3 DNA: TGTGCCAGCAGCTTAGATGCAGGGGAGGGCACAGATACGCAGTATTTT
CDR3 protein: CASSLDAGEGTDTQYF
clone size: many
J gene: TRBJ2-3
D gene: .
V gene: TRBV7-9

CDR3 DNA: TGCGCCAGCAGGGGCAGAAACACCGGGGAGCTGTTTTTT
CDR3 protein: CASRGRNTGELFF
clone size: .
J gene: TRBJ2-2
D gene: .
V gene: TRBV10-2

CDR3 DNA: TGTGCCAGCAGTTCTCTTCGTATTAGCGGGGGGGCCGTGCCCTACGAGCAGTACTTC
CDR3 protein: CASSSLRISGGAVPYEQYF
clone size: .
J gene: TRBJ2-7
D gene: TRBD2
V gene: TRBV27

CDR3 DNA: TGTGCCAGCAGTGACTCTGGAGATTCCTACAATGAGCAGCTCTTC
CDR3 protein: CASSDSGDSYNEQLF
clone size: .
J gene: TRBJ2-1
D gene: .
V gene: TRBV6-4

CDR3 DNA: TGTGCCAGTAGTATAGGGGCAGGGGACTACGAGCAGTACTTC
CDR3 protein: CASSIGAGDYEQYF
clone size: .
J gene: TRBJ2-7
D gene: .
V gene: TRBV19

CDR3 DNA: TGTGCCACCAGTGATTTAAGGGAGCCCCACAATGAGCAGTTCTTC
CDR3 protein: CATSDLREPHNEQFF
clone size: few
J gene: TRBJ2-1
D gene: .
V gene: TRBV24-1

CDR3 DNA: TGCGCCAGCAGCCGATCCTCCGGGGTCGATTTACCCATATATTTT
CDR3 protein: CASSRSSGVDLPIYF
clone size: .
J gene: TRBJ1-3
D gene: .
V gene: TRBV4-1

CDR3 DNA: TGTGCCGGCAGTTACTCTAACACTGAAGCTTTCTTT
CDR3 protein: CAGSYSNTEAFF
clone size: .
J gene: TRBJ1-1
D gene: .
V gene: TRBV6-2/TRBV6-3

CDR3 DNA: TGTGCCAGTCCGGGACAGGGGCGGAACAATGAGCAGTTCTTC
CDR3 protein: CASPGQGRNNEQFF
clone size: few
J gene: TRBJ2-1
D gene: TRBD1
V gene: TRBV13

CDR3 DNA: TGTGCCAGCAGTTTTTCGGGCCATAAGGTACCCCTCAACTACGAGCAGTACTTC
CDR3 protein: CASSFSGHKVPLNYEQYF
clone size: .
J gene: TRBJ2-7
D gene: .
V gene: TRBV28

CDR3 DNA: TGTGCCAGCAGTTGGCTAACGGGGGGCCCCGGGGATACGCAGTATTTT
CDR3 protein: CASSWLTGGPGDTQYF
clone size: many
J gene: TRBJ2-3
D gene: .
V gene: TRBV6-5

CDR3 DNA: TGTGCCAGCAGCTTAGGGGCCGCGGGGGGTTCCTACAATGAGCAGTTCTTC
CDR3 protein: CASSLGAAGGSYNEQFF
clone size: few
J gene: TRBJ2-1
D gene: TRBD2
V gene: TRBV11-2

CDR3 DNA: TGCGCCAGCAGCCAAGATGATGCCCGGAGCTCCTATAATTCACCCCTCCACTTT
CDR3 protein: CASSQDDARSSYNSPLHF
clone size: many
J gene: TRBJ1-6
D gene: .
V gene: TRBV4-3

CDR3 DNA: TGTGCCAGCAGCTTATTTACGGGAACGAACACTGAAGCTTTCTTT
CDR3 protein: CASSLFTGTNTEAFF
clone size: many
J gene: TRBJ1-1
D gene: .
V gene: TRBV7-9

CDR3 DNA: TGTGCCAGCTCACCACCGGGGACAGGACTAGCCGTCACAGATACGCAGTATTTT
CDR3 protein: CASSPPGTGLAVTDTQYF
clone size: few
J gene: TRBJ2-3
D gene: .
V gene: TRBV18

CDR3 DNA: TGTGCCAGCAGCTTGGCTGGTCCCGAGCAGTACTTC
CDR3 protein: CASSLAGPEQYF
clone size: many
J gene: TRBJ2-7
D gene: .
V gene: TRBV5-5

CDR3 DNA: TGCGCCAGCAGAACTGCCGCGGGGTACACTGAAGCTTTCTTT
CDR3 protein: CASRTAAGYTEAFF
clone size: many
J gene: TRBJ1-1
D gene: .
V gene: TRBV4-3

CDR3 DNA: TGTGCCAGCAGCCAAGAGGGTTCCGCGGGCGATGAGCAGTTCTTC
CDR3 protein: CASSQEGSAGDEQFF
clone size: few
J gene: TRBJ2-1
D gene: .
V gene: TRBV3-1

CDR3 DNA: TGTGCCAGTAGTATAGGGTGGCAGCCCCAGCATTTT
CDR3 protein: CASSIGWQPQHF
clone size: few
J gene: TRBJ1-5
D gene: .
V gene: TRBV19

CDR3 DNA: TGTGCCCGCCCGAGGGGGGGGGGGCAAGAGACCCAGTACTTC
CDR3 protein: CARPRGGGQETQYF
clone size: .
J gene: TRBJ2-5
D gene: .
V gene: TRBV7-9

CDR3 DNA: TGTGCCAGCAGTGAGTCAGGGGCCTACGAGCAGTACTTC
CDR3 protein: CASSESGAYEQYF
clone size: many
J gene: TRBJ2-7
D gene: .
V gene: TRBV6-1

CDR3 DNA: TGTGCCAGCAGCTTAGGGGCTAGCGGGGGGCGGGGAGATACGCAGTATTTT
CDR3 protein: CASSLGASGGRGDTQYF
clone size: few
J gene: TRBJ2-3
D gene: TRBD2
V gene: TRBV11-2

CDR3 DNA: TGCGCCAGCAGCCAAGATGTAGGCCGGGAGCAGTACTTC
CDR3 protein: CASSQDVGREQYF
clone size: many
J gene: TRBJ2-7
D gene: .
V gene: TRBV4-3

CDR3 DNA: TGCAGTGCTAGAATCCCTTTGATAGGGGGTAATGAAAAACTGGTTTTT
CDR3 protein: CSARIPLIGGNEKLVF
clone size: few
J gene: TRBJ1-4
D gene: .
V gene: TRBV20-1

CDR3 DNA: TGTGCCAGTAGTACCGGACAGGGGAGCTCCTACGAGCAGTACTTC
CDR3 protein: CASSTGQGSSYEQYF
clone size: few
J gene: TRBJ2-7
D gene: TRBD1
V gene: TRBV19

CDR3 DNA: TGTGCCAGCAGCGTAGAGGGGGACACCACAGATACGCAGTATTTT
CDR3 protein: CASSVEGDTTDTQYF
clone size: few
J gene: TRBJ2-3
D gene: .
V gene: TRBV9